This T cell receptor beta chain was recovered during a study of vaccination and CD4 T cells after COVID-19. Study-wide context: Post-COVID draws came a median approximately 100 days after diagnosis (range 35 to 161).

Trimming shortened V by 0 bases and J by 3 bases, and 4 bases separated the two germline ends. This CDR3 has 12 residues. Per germline, CDR1 SGHRS and CDR2 YFSETQ. A note on this clonotype: The antigen is undetermined.

Treatment in this sample: approximately 9-day PBMC culture with coronavirus spike peptide pools or control peptides (ViraFEST assay). Scientists ran DNA taken from cultured CD4+ T cells through the Oncomine TCR Beta short-read assay for sequencing. TCRdb used MiXCR to reprocess the PCR reads, holding one entry per CDR3 protein. The repertoire holds some 7,700 distinct CDR3 sequences, with around 66% as singletons. The receptor was derived from a human donor with COVID-19. The chain couples TRBV5-1 to TRBJ2-7; D is undetermined. Source: cultured CD4+ T cells from blood, taken after SARS-CoV-2 vaccination. Written as DNA, the CDR3 is TGCGCCAGCAGCTTGGACAACTACGAGCAGTACTTC. Encoded protein: CASSLDNYEQYF.